This record covers a single T cell receptor (beta chain). CDR1 and CDR2 (germline): SEHNR, FQNEAQ (reference sequence). The CDR3 has 15 residues. The V and J ends lost 5 bases and 2 bases, in that order; junction bases with no gene match: 5. This entry is derived from a study of control samples from healthy donors and cancer patients. TCRdb keeps only in-frame clones here, not all; method: immunoSEQ multiplex PCR. Of 69,000 or so clones listed, 94% were seen once; the top ten hold 2.8%. Sequenced: blood. The source of this sequence is a woman aged 25-40 years in good health. V and J are TRBV7-9 and TRBJ1-4; 7 bases map to TRBD1. CDR3 nucleotides: TGTGCCAGCAGCACCCAACAGGGGACTAATGAAAAACTGTTTTTT. It codes for CASSTQQGTNEKLFF. Complete variable domain (other parts from reference TRBV7-9 and TRBJ1-4): DTGVSQNPRHKITKRGQNVTFRCDPISEHNRLYWYRQTLGQGPEFLTYFQNEAQLEKSRLLSDRFSAERPKGSFSTLEIQRTEQGDSAMYLCASSTQQGTNEKLFFGSGTQLSVL.